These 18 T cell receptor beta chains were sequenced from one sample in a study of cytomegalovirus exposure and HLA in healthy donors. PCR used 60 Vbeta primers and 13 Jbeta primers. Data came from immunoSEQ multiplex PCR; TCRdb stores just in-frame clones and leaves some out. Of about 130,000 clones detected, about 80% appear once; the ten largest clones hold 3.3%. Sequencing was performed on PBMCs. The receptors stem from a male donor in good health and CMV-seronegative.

The CDR3 coding sequence is TGTGCCAGCAGGGGTGGGCTGTCTGGGGCCAACGTCCTGACTTTC. This translates into CASRGGLSGANVLTF. J is TRBJ2-6 and V is TRBV5-6; D is unclear. Germline V CDR1 and CDR2: SGHDT, YYEEEE. CDR3 length: 15 residues. With 5 bases removed from V and 1 base from J, the gap between germline ends came to 10 bases.

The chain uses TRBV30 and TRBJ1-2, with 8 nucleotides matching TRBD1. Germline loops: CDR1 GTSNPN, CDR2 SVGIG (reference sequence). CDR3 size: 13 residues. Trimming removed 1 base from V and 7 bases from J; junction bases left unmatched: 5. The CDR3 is CAWSEGTGGGYTF. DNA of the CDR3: TGTGCCTGGAGTGAAGGGACAGGCGGTGGCTACACCTTC.

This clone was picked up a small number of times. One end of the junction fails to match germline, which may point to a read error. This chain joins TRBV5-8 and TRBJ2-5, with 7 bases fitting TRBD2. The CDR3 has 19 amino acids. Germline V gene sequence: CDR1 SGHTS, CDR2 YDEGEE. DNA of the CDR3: TGTGCCAGCAGCTTGGCCGGCCGGGACTACAACACACTACAAGAGGCCCAGTACTTC. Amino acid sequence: CASSLAGRDYNTLQEAQYF.

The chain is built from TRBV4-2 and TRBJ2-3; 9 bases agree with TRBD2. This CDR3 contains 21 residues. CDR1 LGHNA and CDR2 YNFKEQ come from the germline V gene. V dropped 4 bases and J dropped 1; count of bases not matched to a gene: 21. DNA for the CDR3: TGTGCCAGCAGCCCCCGTGGGCTAGCGGGGAACCCTCCCTCGGGCACAGATACGCAGTATTTT. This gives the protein CASSPRGLAGNPPSGTDTQYF.

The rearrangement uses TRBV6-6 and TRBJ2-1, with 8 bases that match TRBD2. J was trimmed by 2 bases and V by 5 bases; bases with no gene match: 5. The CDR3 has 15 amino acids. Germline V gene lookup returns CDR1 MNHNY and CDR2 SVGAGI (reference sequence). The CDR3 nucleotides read TGTGCCAGCAGTCGTCCGGGACTAGCCTACAATGAGCAGTTCTTC. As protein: CASSRPGLAYNEQFF.

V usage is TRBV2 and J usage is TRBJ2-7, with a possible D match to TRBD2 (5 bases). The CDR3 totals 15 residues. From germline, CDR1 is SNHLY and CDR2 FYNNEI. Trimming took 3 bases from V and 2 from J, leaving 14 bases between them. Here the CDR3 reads CASSEEAVVAYEQYF. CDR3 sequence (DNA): TGTGCCAGCAGTGAGGAGGCTGTGGTGGCCTACGAGCAGTACTTC.

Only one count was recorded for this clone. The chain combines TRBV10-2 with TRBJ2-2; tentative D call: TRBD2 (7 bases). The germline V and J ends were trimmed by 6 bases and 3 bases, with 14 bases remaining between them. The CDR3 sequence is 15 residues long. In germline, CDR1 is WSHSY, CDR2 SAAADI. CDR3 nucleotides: TGCGCCAGCAGGGGGGCGGGGAGGGACACCGGGGAGCTGTTTTTT. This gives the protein CASRGAGRDTGELFF.

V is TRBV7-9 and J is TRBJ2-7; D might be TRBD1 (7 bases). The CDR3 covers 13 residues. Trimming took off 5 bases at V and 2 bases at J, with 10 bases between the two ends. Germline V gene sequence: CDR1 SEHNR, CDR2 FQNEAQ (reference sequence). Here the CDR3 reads CASSAGQTYEQYF. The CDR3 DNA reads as TGTGCCAGCAGCGCGGGACAGACCTACGAGCAGTACTTC.

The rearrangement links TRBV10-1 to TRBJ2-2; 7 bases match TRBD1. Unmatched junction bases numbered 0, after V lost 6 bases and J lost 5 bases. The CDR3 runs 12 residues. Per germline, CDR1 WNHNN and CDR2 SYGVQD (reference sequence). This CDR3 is CASRQGTGELFF. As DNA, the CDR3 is TGCGCCAGCAGACAGGGGACCGGGGAGCTGTTTTTT.

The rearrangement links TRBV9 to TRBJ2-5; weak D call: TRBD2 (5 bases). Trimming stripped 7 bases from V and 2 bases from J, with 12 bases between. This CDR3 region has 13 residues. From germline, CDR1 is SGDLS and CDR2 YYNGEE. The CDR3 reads CASCPRGQETQYF. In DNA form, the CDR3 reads TGTGCCAGCTGTCCGCGAGGGCAAGAGACCCAGTACTTC.

The CDR3 DNA sequence: TGCGCCAGCTCTTGGAGTTCCGGATCGTACGAGCAGTACTTC. This translates into CASSWSSGSYEQYF. The V gene is TRBV10-2, the J gene TRBJ2-7; D unclear. CDR1 is WSHSY, CDR2 SAAADI, per germline. V lost 8 bases to trimming and J lost 4 bases, with 18 bases between them. This CDR3 region has 14 residues.

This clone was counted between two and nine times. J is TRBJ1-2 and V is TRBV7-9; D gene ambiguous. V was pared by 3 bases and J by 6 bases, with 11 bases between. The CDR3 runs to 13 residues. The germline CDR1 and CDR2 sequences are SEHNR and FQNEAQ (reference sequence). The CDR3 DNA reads TGTGCCAGCAGCTTTTCTGGGCAGCATGGCTACACCTTC. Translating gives CASSFSGQHGYTF.

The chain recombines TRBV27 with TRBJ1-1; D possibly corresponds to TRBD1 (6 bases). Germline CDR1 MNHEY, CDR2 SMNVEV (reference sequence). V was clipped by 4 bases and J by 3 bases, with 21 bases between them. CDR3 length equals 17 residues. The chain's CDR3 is CASSSLRGRGWDTEAFF. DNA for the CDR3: TGTGCCAGCAGTTCCCTCAGGGGCCGCGGCTGGGACACTGAAGCTTTCTTT.

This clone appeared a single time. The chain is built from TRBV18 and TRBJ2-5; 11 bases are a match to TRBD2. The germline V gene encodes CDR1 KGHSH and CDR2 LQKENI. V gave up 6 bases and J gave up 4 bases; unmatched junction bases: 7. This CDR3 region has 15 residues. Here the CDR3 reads CASSRTSGRRETQYF. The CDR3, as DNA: TGTGCCAGCTCGCGAACTAGCGGGAGACGAGAGACCCAGTACTTC.

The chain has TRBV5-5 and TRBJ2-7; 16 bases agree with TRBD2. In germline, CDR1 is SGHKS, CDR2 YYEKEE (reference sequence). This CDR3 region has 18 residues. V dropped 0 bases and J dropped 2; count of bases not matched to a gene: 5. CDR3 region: CASSLAPGLAGGTYEQYF. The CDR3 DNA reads TGTGCCAGCAGCTTGGCCCCGGGACTAGCGGGAGGGACCTACGAGCAGTACTTC.

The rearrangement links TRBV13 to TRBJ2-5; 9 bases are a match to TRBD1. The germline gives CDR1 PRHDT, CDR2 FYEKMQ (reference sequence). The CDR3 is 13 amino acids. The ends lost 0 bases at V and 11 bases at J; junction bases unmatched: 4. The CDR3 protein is CASSLGDRGGQYF. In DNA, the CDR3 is TGTGCCAGCAGCTTAGGGGACAGGGGCGGGCAGTACTTC.

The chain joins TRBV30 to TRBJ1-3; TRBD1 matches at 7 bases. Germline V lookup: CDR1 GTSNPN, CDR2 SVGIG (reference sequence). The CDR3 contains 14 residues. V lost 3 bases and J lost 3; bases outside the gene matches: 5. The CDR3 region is CAWSTGVIGNTIYF. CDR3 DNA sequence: TGTGCCTGGAGCACAGGGGTTATTGGAAACACCATATATTTT.

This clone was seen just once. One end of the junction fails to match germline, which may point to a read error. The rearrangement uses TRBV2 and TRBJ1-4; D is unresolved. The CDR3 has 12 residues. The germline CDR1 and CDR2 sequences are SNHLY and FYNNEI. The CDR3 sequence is CASSDYARVLAF. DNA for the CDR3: TGTGCCAGCAGTGACTACGCGAGAGTGCTTGCCTTT.